These 13 T cell receptor beta chains came from one sample sequenced in a study of memory CD8 T cells in hepatitis C reinfection. Here immunoSEQ multiplex PCR was the method, and the copy in TCRdb shows in-frame clones only, minus some. The sample yields about 50,000 clones, 75% to 90% seen once. Time point defined: late/post reinfection, 12 to 24 weeks after detection. TCR sequencing was done directly ex vivo on sorted cells, without expansion in vitro. Sequencing was done on a sample of naive CD8+ T cells sorted from blood. The receptors come from a man aged 18 to 29 with hepatitis C virus infection.

The rearrangement links TRBV5-5 to TRBJ2-7; the D gene is possibly TRBD2 (6 bases). Trimming took off 3 bases at V and 0 bases at J, with 13 bases between the two ends. The CDR3 spans 15 residues. Germline CDR1 SGHKS, CDR2 YYEKEE (reference sequence). The CDR3 protein is CASSSSGGYSYEQYF. CDR3 nucleotides: TGTGCCAGCAGCTCCTCAGGAGGGTACTCCTACGAGCAGTACTTC.

The V call is TRBV5-5, the J call TRBJ2-1, with 9 bases matching TRBD2. V lost 3 bases and J lost 3; bases outside the gene matches: 10. CDR3 length: 17 residues. From germline, CDR1 is SGHKS and CDR2 YYEKEE (reference sequence). The CDR3 region is CASSYSIAGAVYNEQFF. The CDR3 nucleotides read TGTGCCAGCAGCTACTCCATAGCGGGGGCCGTCTACAATGAGCAGTTCTTC. Drawing the rest from reference TRBV5-5 and TRBJ2-1, the complete variable domain is DAGVTQSPTHLIKTRGQQVTLRCSPISGHKSVSWYQQVLGQGPQFIFQYYEKEERGRGNFPDRFSARQFPNYSSELNVNALLLGDSALYLCASSYSIAGAVYNEQFFGPGTRLTVL.

This clone was picked up one time. Germline is not matched at one junction end, which may reflect a read error. The chain carries TRBV27 and TRBJ2-1; D is undetermined. Germline CDR1 and CDR2: MNHEY and SMNVEV (reference sequence). This CDR3 has 14 amino acids. The CDR3 nucleotides are TGTGCCAGCAGTTTATCGGCGGCCTATAATGAGCAGTTCTTC. Its translation is CASSLSAAYNEQFF.

J is TRBJ1-2 and V is TRBV6-1; no clear D. CDR3 length: 15 residues. CDR1 and CDR2 from the germline V gene are MNHNS and SASEGT. V dropped 8 bases and J dropped 0 bases, with 16 bases sitting between them. The CDR3 DNA reads as TGTGCCAGCGGTATAAGTTACAGAGCTAACTATGGCTACACCTTC. Protein sequence: CASGISYRANYGYTF.

CDR3 protein: CASSYLGQGVTDTQYF. CDR3 bases: TGTGCCAGCAGCTACTTGGGACAGGGGGTCACAGATACGCAGTATTTT. The chain is built from TRBV7-9 and TRBJ2-3; 11 bases agree with TRBD1. Looked up from germline, CDR1 is SEHNR and CDR2 is FQNEAQ (reference sequence). The CDR3 has 16 amino acids. V shed 4 bases and J 2 bases; nucleotides not matched to a gene: 5.

This clone was seen more than once but under ten times. The chain joins TRBV4-3 to TRBJ1-1; D is ambiguous. V lost 0 bases and J 6 bases, leaving 11 bases between the germline ends. The CDR3 contains 14 residues. CDR1 is LGHNA, CDR2 YSLEER, per germline. In nucleotides, the CDR3 is TGCGCCAGCAGCCAAGATCAGTTTCAGTCTGAAGCTTTCTTT. This sequence encodes CASSQDQFQSEAFF.

This sequence joins TRBV5-4 and TRBJ2-5; 7 positions agree with TRBD1. V trimming: 2 bases; J trimming: 5 bases; junction bases outside the gene matches: 3. CDR1 is SGHNT and CDR2 is YYREEE in the germline V gene (reference sequence). CDR3 length: 13 residues. The CDR3 nucleotides read TGTGCCAGCAGCTTCGGACAGGCGGAGACCCAGTACTTC. Its protein is CASSFGQAETQYF.

V gene TRBV19 combines with J gene TRBJ1-5, with a weak D call TRBD1 (5 bases). The V gene's germline CDR1 is LNHDA and CDR2 SQIVND (reference sequence). Trimming removed 1 base from V and 4 bases from J, with 11 bases in between. This CDR3 has 15 residues. CDR3 amino acids: CASSIAAGSNQPQHF. CDR3 sequence (DNA): TGTGCCAGTAGTATAGCCGCAGGGTCGAATCAGCCCCAGCATTTT.

The chain uses TRBV7-3 and TRBJ1-2; D uncertain. Trimming removed 5 bases from V and 5 bases from J, with 15 bases in between. The CDR3 covers 14 residues. Germline CDR1 SGHTA, CDR2 FQGTGA. CDR3 in amino acids: CASSTLTNLYGYTF. The DNA of the CDR3 is TGTGCCAGCAGCACCCTGACAAACCTATATGGCTACACCTTC.

J is TRBJ1-2 and V is TRBV7-2; TRBD1 matches 9 bases. The CDR3 sequence is 14 residues long. Trimming took 4 bases from V and 5 from J; bases not matched to a gene: 5. Germline V gene lookup returns CDR1 SGHTA and CDR2 FQGNSA. The CDR3 region is CASSSTGGLYGYTF. The CDR3, as DNA: TGTGCCAGCAGCTCCACAGGGGGCTTGTATGGCTACACCTTC.

This clone was recorded once. This chain connects TRBV2 to TRBJ2-1; TRBD2 matches at 11 bases. V lost 4 bases and J lost 4; bases outside the gene matches: 3. Germline CDR1 reads SNHLY; CDR2 reads FYNNEI. CDR3 length: 15 residues. This chain's CDR3 is CASSAGTSGYNEQFF. The CDR3 DNA sequence: TGTGCCAGCAGTGCCGGGACTAGCGGTTACAATGAGCAGTTCTTC.

The chain carries TRBV27 and TRBJ1-2, with 8 bases lining up with TRBD1. J was trimmed by 3 bases and V by 6 bases; bases with no gene match: 3. Germline V gene data show CDR1 as MNHEY and CDR2 as SMNVEV (reference sequence). The length of the CDR3 is 13 residues. The CDR3 nucleotides are TGTGCCAGCAGCTTGGACAGGGACTATGGCTACACCTTC. It yields the protein CASSLDRDYGYTF.

V is TRBV7-9 and J is TRBJ2-2, with TRBD2 matching over 13 bases. The CDR3 is made up of 16 amino acids. V lost 5 bases to trimming and J lost 6 bases; unmatched junction nucleotides: 6. Germline values: CDR1 SEHNR, CDR2 FQNEAQ (reference sequence). The CDR3 protein is CASSPGTSGMPGELFF. DNA for the CDR3: TGTGCCAGCAGCCCGGGGACTAGCGGGATGCCCGGGGAGCTGTTTTTT.